A selection of T cell receptor beta chains follows, all from one sample in a study of regulatory T cells in long-lasting Graves disease. TCRdb re-called the multiplex PCR reads through MiXCR, storing one row per CDR3 protein. The sample includes 500,000 to 700,000 distinct CDR3 sequences, about 32% of them seen just once. The sequenced sample was peripheral blood mononuclear cells (PBMCs), obtained when the disease was refractory, from a patient treated with antithyroid drugs. These TCRs come from a female donor with Graves disease. Each CDR3 is given with its conserved first and last residue. A D gene is named only where the DNA matches it firmly. A row's size may be missing; if present it is once, few, many or a size class.

CDR3 protein: CASSGLDYSYNEQFF
CDR3 DNA: TGTGCCAGCAGTGGGTTGGATTACTCCTACAATGAGCAGTTCTTC
clone size: .
D gene: .
J gene: TRBJ2-1
V gene: TRBV6-2/TRBV6-3

CDR3 protein: CASNEGPTYEQYF
CDR3 DNA: TGTGCCAGCAATGAGGGACCCACCTACGAGCAGTACTTC
clone size: .
D gene: .
J gene: TRBJ2-7
V gene: TRBV2

CDR3 protein: CASSPQGETGELFF
CDR3 DNA: TGCGCCAGCAGCCCACAGGGAGAGACCGGGGAGCTGTTTTTT
clone size: .
D gene: .
J gene: TRBJ2-2
V gene: TRBV5-1

CDR3 protein: CASSLGSGGGTEAFF
CDR3 DNA: TGTGCCAGCAGCTTGGGGAGTGGAGGAGGCACTGAAGCTTTCTTT
clone size: few
D gene: .
J gene: TRBJ1-1
V gene: TRBV5-6

CDR3 protein: CASTMVEGTFF
CDR3 DNA: TGTGCCAGCACGATGGTAGAGGGGACTTTCTTT
clone size: .
D gene: .
J gene: TRBJ1-1
V gene: TRBV12-3/TRBV12-4

CDR3 protein: CASSKRGTGTYEQYF
CDR3 DNA: TGTGCCAGCAGCAAGAGGGGGACAGGGACCTACGAGCAGTACTTC
clone size: .
D gene: TRBD1
J gene: TRBJ2-7
V gene: TRBV11-1

CDR3 protein: CSTRSQETQYF
CDR3 DNA: TGCAGCACCCGGTCCCAAGAGACCCAGTACTTC
clone size: once
D gene: .
J gene: TRBJ2-5
V gene: TRBV29-1

CDR3 protein: CASTDGRYEQYF
CDR3 DNA: TGTGCCAGCACCGACGGAAGGTACGAGCAGTACTTC
clone size: few
D gene: .
J gene: TRBJ2-7
V gene: TRBV6-1

CDR3 protein: CAWSVGTGGGNSPLHF
CDR3 DNA: TGTGCCTGGAGTGTCGGGACAGGAGGAGGAAATTCACCCCTCCACTTT
clone size: .
D gene: TRBD1
J gene: TRBJ1-6
V gene: TRBV30

CDR3 protein: CASSFGGIGTEAFF
CDR3 DNA: TGTGCCAGCAGTTTTGGTGGAATAGGCACTGAAGCTTTCTTT
clone size: .
D gene: .
J gene: TRBJ1-1
V gene: TRBV12-3/TRBV12-4

CDR3 protein: CASSERQGTTQYF
CDR3 DNA: TGTGCCAGCAGTGAACGGCAGGGTACCACCCAGTACTTC
clone size: .
D gene: .
J gene: TRBJ2-5
V gene: TRBV6-1

CDR3 protein: CASSEAPGIAKNIQYF
CDR3 DNA: TGTGCCAGCAGTGAGGCCCCGGGGATAGCCAAAAACATTCAGTACTTC
clone size: few
D gene: .
J gene: TRBJ2-4
V gene: TRBV6-1

CDR3 protein: CASSFTRLAGVTREQYF
CDR3 DNA: TGTGCCAGCAGTTTCACTAGGCTAGCGGGAGTTACGCGTGAGCAGTACTTC
clone size: many
D gene: TRBD2
J gene: TRBJ2-7
V gene: TRBV27

CDR3 protein: CASSPEVGYEKLFF
CDR3 DNA: TGCGCCAGCAGCCCCGAAGTGGGGTATGAAAAACTGTTTTTT
clone size: few
D gene: .
J gene: TRBJ1-4
V gene: TRBV5-1

CDR3 protein: CASSFSGLAKRYEQYF
CDR3 DNA: TGTGCCAGCAGTTTCTCGGGACTAGCGAAACGCTACGAGCAGTACTTC
clone size: few
D gene: TRBD2
J gene: TRBJ2-7
V gene: TRBV27

CDR3 protein: CASSFEVTEAFF
CDR3 DNA: TGTGCCAGTAGTTTCGAGGTCACTGAAGCTTTCTTT
clone size: .
D gene: .
J gene: TRBJ1-1
V gene: TRBV19

CDR3 protein: CASSQDGGQFSNQPQHF
CDR3 DNA: TGTGCCAGCAGCCAAGATGGGGGACAGTTTAGCAATCAGCCCCAGCATTTT
clone size: .
D gene: TRBD1
J gene: TRBJ1-5
V gene: TRBV3-1

CDR3 protein: CASSRNGGNAEAFF
CDR3 DNA: TGTGCCAGCAGTCGGAACGGGGGAAACGCTGAAGCTTTCTTT
clone size: many
D gene: .
J gene: TRBJ1-1
V gene: TRBV27

CDR3 protein: CASSSTAGTGASMEQYF
CDR3 DNA: TGTGCCAGCAGTTCCACTGCCGGGACAGGGGCCTCTATGGAGCAGTACTTC
clone size: many
D gene: TRBD1
J gene: TRBJ2-7
V gene: TRBV28

CDR3 protein: CASSLARELYGYTF
CDR3 DNA: TGTGCCAGCAGTTTGGCCCGGGAACTCTATGGCTACACCTTC
clone size: few
D gene: .
J gene: TRBJ1-2
V gene: TRBV6-5

CDR3 protein: CASSRIGAGDIQYF
CDR3 DNA: TGTGCCAGCAGCCGGATAGGAGCCGGGGACATTCAGTACTTC
clone size: many
D gene: .
J gene: TRBJ2-4
V gene: TRBV3-1

CDR3 protein: CAWTTSTHGGTNEKLFF
CDR3 DNA: TGTGCCTGGACCACTTCCACTCACGGTGGAACTAATGAAAAACTGTTTTTT
clone size: .
D gene: .
J gene: TRBJ1-4
V gene: TRBV30

CDR3 protein: CASSYGTSGRRIETQYF
CDR3 DNA: TGTGCCAGCAGTTACGGGACTAGCGGGAGACGTATTGAGACCCAGTACTTC
clone size: .
D gene: TRBD2
J gene: TRBJ2-5
V gene: TRBV6-2/TRBV6-3

CDR3 protein: CASSTGQPQHF
CDR3 DNA: TGTGCCAGCAGTACCGGTCAGCCCCAGCATTTT
clone size: many
D gene: .
J gene: TRBJ1-5
V gene: TRBV12-3/TRBV12-4

CDR3 protein: CASSYNTGTEAFF
CDR3 DNA: TGTGCCAGCAGTTACAATACAGGGACTGAAGCTTTCTTT
clone size: .
D gene: .
J gene: TRBJ1-1
V gene: TRBV6-5

CDR3 protein: CATKPRTRYYEQYF
CDR3 DNA: TGTGCAACCAAACCCCGGACTAGGTACTACGAGCAGTACTTC
clone size: many
D gene: TRBD2
J gene: TRBJ2-7
V gene: TRBV2

CDR3 protein: CASSLRRFNEKLFF
CDR3 DNA: TGTGCCAGCAGCTTACGGAGGTTTAATGAAAAACTGTTTTTT
clone size: .
D gene: .
J gene: TRBJ1-4
V gene: TRBV7-2

CDR3 protein: CASSPNRVHTEAFF
CDR3 DNA: TGTGCCAGCAGCCCGAACCGGGTTCACACTGAAGCTTTCTTT
clone size: .
D gene: .
J gene: TRBJ1-1
V gene: TRBV13

CDR3 protein: CASSGAGGRSNEQFF
CDR3 DNA: TGTGCCAGCTCGGGGGCGGGGGGACGCAGCAATGAGCAGTTCTTC
clone size: .
D gene: TRBD2
J gene: TRBJ2-1
V gene: TRBV6-1

CDR3 protein: CATQSPGNTEAFF
CDR3 DNA: TGTGCCACGCAATCTCCGGGTAACACTGAAGCTTTCTTT
clone size: many
D gene: .
J gene: TRBJ1-1
V gene: TRBV27

CDR3 protein: CSATLGQGDGYTF
CDR3 DNA: TGCAGTGCTACCTTAGGACAGGGCGATGGCTACACCTTC
clone size: few
D gene: TRBD1
J gene: TRBJ1-2
V gene: TRBV20-1

CDR3 protein: CSANLQGDNSPLHF
CDR3 DNA: TGCAGTGCCAACCTCCAGGGGGACAATTCACCCCTCCACTTT
clone size: .
D gene: TRBD1
J gene: TRBJ1-6
V gene: TRBV20-1

CDR3 protein: CASRRQGEMGYEQYF
CDR3 DNA: TGTGCCAGCAGACGACAGGGGGAAATGGGATACGAGCAGTACTTC
clone size: .
D gene: TRBD1
J gene: TRBJ2-7
V gene: TRBV13

CDR3 protein: CAVRQGRGNTEAFF
CDR3 DNA: TGTGCCGTTCGACAGGGGAGGGGGAACACTGAAGCTTTCTTT
clone size: few
D gene: TRBD1
J gene: TRBJ1-1
V gene: TRBV24-1

CDR3 protein: CSGDRPGDGYTF
CDR3 DNA: TGCAGCGGTGACAGGCCGGGGGATGGCTACACCTTC
clone size: .
D gene: .
J gene: TRBJ1-2
V gene: TRBV29-1

CDR3 protein: CASSPTNMRAFSYGYTF
CDR3 DNA: TGTGCCAGCAGCCCGACAAATATGAGGGCATTTAGTTATGGCTACACCTTC
clone size: .
D gene: .
J gene: TRBJ1-2
V gene: TRBV5-5

CDR3 protein: CASGVQFFYGYTF
CDR3 DNA: TGTGCCAGCGGTGTGCAGTTTTTCTATGGCTACACCTTC
clone size: many
D gene: .
J gene: TRBJ1-2
V gene: TRBV28

CDR3 protein: CASSPRGGVGYGYTF
CDR3 DNA: TGTGCCAGCAGTCCCCGGGGGGGTGTGGGCTATGGCTACACCTTC
clone size: many
D gene: .
J gene: TRBJ1-2
V gene: TRBV28

CDR3 protein: CASSLKQGANYGYTF
CDR3 DNA: TGTGCCAGCAGCTTAAAACAGGGGGCGAACTATGGCTACACCTTC
clone size: .
D gene: TRBD1
J gene: TRBJ1-2
V gene: TRBV11-1

CDR3 protein: CASSQDRGYYEQYF
CDR3 DNA: TGTGCCAGCAGCCAAGACAGGGGATACTACGAGCAGTACTTC
clone size: few
D gene: TRBD1
J gene: TRBJ2-7
V gene: TRBV5-5

CDR3 protein: CASSDFRGSTEAFF
CDR3 DNA: TGTGCCAGCAGTGACTTCCGTGGGAGCACTGAAGCTTTCTTT
clone size: .
D gene: .
J gene: TRBJ1-1
V gene: TRBV6-4

CDR3 protein: CAISGRLAGGQETQYF
CDR3 DNA: TGTGCCATCAGTGGGAGACTAGCGGGAGGTCAAGAGACCCAGTACTTC
clone size: few
D gene: TRBD2
J gene: TRBJ2-5
V gene: TRBV10-3

CDR3 protein: CSVEDLQGRRAQYF
CDR3 DNA: TGCAGCGTTGAAGATCTTCAGGGTCGGCGAGCCCAGTACTTC
clone size: .
D gene: .
J gene: TRBJ2-5
V gene: TRBV29-1

CDR3 protein: CASSQGGFGEKLFF
CDR3 DNA: TGTGCCAGCAGTCAAGGGGGCTTTGGGGAAAAACTGTTTTTT
clone size: few
D gene: TRBD1
J gene: TRBJ1-4
V gene: TRBV28

CDR3 protein: CASSFPLSSGSSYNEQFF
CDR3 DNA: TGTGCCAGCAGTTTCCCTTTATCTAGCGGGAGCTCCTACAATGAGCAGTTCTTC
clone size: .
D gene: TRBD2
J gene: TRBJ2-1
V gene: TRBV28

CDR3 protein: CSASSSGRLSKNIQYF
CDR3 DNA: TGCAGTGCTTCCTCTAGCGGGAGGCTCTCCAAAAACATTCAGTACTTC
clone size: .
D gene: TRBD2
J gene: TRBJ2-4
V gene: TRBV20-1

CDR3 protein: CASSSASPMDEQFF
CDR3 DNA: TGTGCCAGCAGCTCGGCGTCCCCCATGGATGAGCAGTTCTTC
clone size: .
D gene: .
J gene: TRBJ2-1
V gene: TRBV7-9

CDR3 protein: CASSLSVGPNTGELFF
CDR3 DNA: TGTGCCAGCAGTTTAAGCGTGGGTCCGAACACCGGGGAGCTGTTTTTT
clone size: .
D gene: .
J gene: TRBJ2-2
V gene: TRBV12-3/TRBV12-4

CDR3 protein: CATATGGRNRLEQYF
CDR3 DNA: TGTGCCACCGCTACGGGGGGGCGTAATCGACTCGAGCAGTACTTC
clone size: few
D gene: TRBD2
J gene: TRBJ2-7
V gene: TRBV2

CDR3 protein: CASSLRTDGELFF
CDR3 DNA: TGTGCCAGCAGCTTGCGGACAGACGGGGAGCTGTTTTTT
clone size: once
D gene: .
J gene: TRBJ2-2
V gene: TRBV11-2

CDR3 protein: CASSQEGTGVSQPQHF
CDR3 DNA: TGTGCCAGCAGCCAAGAGGGGACAGGCGTTAGTCAGCCCCAGCATTTT
clone size: .
D gene: TRBD1
J gene: TRBJ1-5
V gene: TRBV3-1